One sample yielded the 13 T cell receptor beta chains listed below, sequenced in a study of blood T cell repertoires in COVID-19. The protocol was immunoSEQ multiplex PCR, while the TCRdb copy is restricted to in-frame clones and leaves out a portion. This sample has about 50,000 clones, with 70% to 90% found just once. Sequencing was performed on peripheral blood. The receptors stem from a human donor in a cohort sampled during active COVID-19.

The chain is built from TRBV2 and TRBJ1-1; 10 bases match TRBD1. V was pared by 6 bases and J by 7 bases, with 11 bases of the junction left unmatched. The CDR3 has 15 residues. Germline values: CDR1 SNHLY, CDR2 FYNNEI. CDR3 in DNA: TGTGCCAGCAGAGACAGGGGGCGCGGCGTTGATGAAGCTTTCTTT. Encoded protein: CASRDRGRGVDEAFF.

V usage is TRBV6-5 and J usage is TRBJ2-5; 10 bases align to TRBD1. Looked up from germline, CDR1 is MNHEY and CDR2 is SVGAGI. V was pared by 6 bases and J by 7 bases, with 5 bases of the junction left unmatched. There are 13 residues in the CDR3. The CDR3 is CASSRDRGATQYF. Written as DNA, the CDR3 is TGTGCCAGCAGCCGGGACAGGGGCGCGACCCAGTACTTC.

This CDR3 reads CASRGQGRIYGYTF. DNA of the CDR3: TGTGCCAGTAGGGGACAGGGCAGAATCTATGGCTACACCTTC. This chain links TRBV19 with TRBJ1-2; 9 bases are a match to TRBD1. Germline V gene lookup returns CDR1 LNHDA and CDR2 SQIVND (reference sequence). The CDR3 loop spans 14 amino acids. The trim removed 6 bases at V and 4 bases at J, leaving 6 bases unmatched.

The chain joins TRBV7-2 to TRBJ2-3; D gene unclear. V was pared by 1 base and J by 3 bases, with 5 bases between. Germline-derived CDR1 and CDR2 are SGHTA and FQGNSA. The CDR3 covers 13 residues. CDR3 sequence (DNA): TGTGCCAGCAGCTTAGGCAGGACAGATACGCAGTATTTT. It encodes CASSLGRTDTQYF.

In its sample, this clone was seen once. This chain uses TRBV21-1 with TRBJ1-1; the DNA was not used to check the table's D call, TRBD1. TRBV21-1 is reported as a pseudogene. This CDR3 region has 14 residues. The CDR3 spells CASSRTGGGTEAFF. The CDR3 coding sequence is TGTGCCAGCAGCCGGACAGGGGGCGGAACTGAAGCTTTCTTT.

This clone appeared a single time. V usage is TRBV9 and J usage is TRBJ2-1; 9 nucleotides agree with TRBD2. The CDR3 is 15 residues long. V was clipped by 0 bases and J by 7 bases; unmatched bases: 5. CDR1 is SGDLS and CDR2 is YYNGEE in the germline V gene. DNA of the CDR3: TGTGCCAGCAGCGTAGGCGCGGGAGGGGGGAATGAGCAGTTCTTC. Amino acids: CASSVGAGGGNEQFF.

V usage is TRBV5-1 and J usage is TRBJ2-3; D may be TRBD1 or TRBD2 (6 bases each). The CDR3 runs to 14 residues. V lost 4 bases, J lost 3 bases, and 12 bases lay in between. CDR1 is SGHRS and CDR2 is YFSETQ in the germline V gene. The CDR3 is CASSMGGLTDTQYF. The CDR3 bases are TGCGCCAGCAGCATGGGGGGCTTAACAGATACGCAGTATTTT. Drawing the rest from reference TRBV5-1 and TRBJ2-3, the complete variable domain is KAGVTQTPRYLIKTRGQQVTLSCSPISGHRSVSWYQQTPGQGLQFLFEYFSETQRNKGNFPGRFSGRQFSNSRSEMNVSTLELGDSALYLCASSMGGLTDTQYFGPGTRLTVL.

This clone showed up just a few times. This rearrangement joins TRBV7-9 to TRBJ1-1; no clear D. The germline V gene has CDR1 SEHNR and CDR2 FQNEAQ (reference sequence). V lost 2 bases and J 4 bases, leaving 8 bases between the germline ends. The CDR3 sequence is 13 residues long. In DNA form, the CDR3 reads TGTGCCAGCAGCTTAACTGGTACCACTGAAGCTTTCTTT. Amino acids: CASSLTGTTEAFF.

The chain is built from TRBV6-5 and TRBJ1-2; D is perhaps TRBD1 (5 bases). The V and J ends lost 2 bases and 5 bases respectively, with 9 bases between them. CDR3 length: 13 amino acids. CDR1 MNHEY and CDR2 SVGAGI come from the germline V gene. CDR3 nucleotide sequence: TGTGCCAGCAGTTACGGGGGAGGGTATGGCTACACCTTC. Residues: CASSYGGGYGYTF.

The rearrangement uses TRBV5-1 and TRBJ1-2, with D uncertain. V lost 4 bases, J lost 4 bases, and 17 bases lay in between. Germline assignment: CDR1 SGHRS and CDR2 YFSETQ. This CDR3 comprises 15 residues. The CDR3 loop reads CASSPQQDFFYGYTF. In nucleotides, the CDR3 is TGCGCCAGCAGCCCTCAGCAGGATTTTTTCTATGGCTACACCTTC.

The J gene is TRBJ1-2, the V gene TRBV4-1; the D gene is possibly TRBD1 (6 bases). V shed 0 bases and J shed 8 bases, with 19 bases lying between them. This CDR3 has 16 amino acids. CDR1 MGHRA and CDR2 YSYEKL come from the germline V gene. The CDR3 DNA is TGCGCCAGCAGCCAAGATTCAGGCTCGCAGGGGAGCGGCTACACCTTC. It yields the protein CASSQDSGSQGSGYTF.

This chain links TRBV18 with TRBJ1-1; 10 bases are a match to TRBD1. CDR3 size: 13 residues. With V trimmed by 5 bases and J by 5 bases, 2 bases remained unmatched. Germline V gene lookup returns CDR1 KGHSH and CDR2 LQKENI. CDR3 in amino acids: CASSTDRGTEAFF. The CDR3, as DNA: TGTGCCAGCTCAACGGACAGGGGGACTGAAGCTTTCTTT.

The chain links TRBV25-1 to TRBJ1-6; 10 positions match TRBD1. Losses at the gene ends were 7 bases for V and 7 bases for J; bases not matched to a gene: 7. This CDR3 region has 15 residues. Looked up from germline, CDR1 is MGHDK and CDR2 is SYGVNS. In nucleotides, the CDR3 is TGTGCCAGCACTCCGACAGGGGGCGGGAATTCACCCCTCCACTTT. Translating it yields CASTPTGGGNSPLHF.